This T cell receptor beta chain was found in a study of cytomegalovirus exposure and HLA in healthy donors. On this clone: Its antigen is unknown.

Findings and limits, study-wide: Association of a missense DCLRE1C variant with TCR beta V- and J-gene trimming was reported in a later analysis.

Researchers ran the PCR with 60 Vbeta and 13 Jbeta primers. The method was immunoSEQ multiplex PCR; TCRdb's version includes in-frame clones alone and lacks a portion of them. The data contain under 150,000 clones, less than 90% of them seen just once; the ten biggest clones take up more than 2%. The TCR originated in a boy aged 2 to 9 in good health and CMV-seronegative. Sample: PBMCs.

The CDR3 is CASSLTLGTSNEQFF. Here the CDR3 DNA reads TGTGCCAGCAGCTTAACTCTAGGGACTAGTAATGAGCAGTTCTTC. V usage is TRBV7-3 and J usage is TRBJ2-1; 8 positions agree with TRBD2. This CDR3 region has 15 residues. V shed 0 bases, J shed 7 bases, and the junction held 5 bases outside the gene matches. Germline V lookup: CDR1 SGHTA, CDR2 FQGTGA.